Below, 4 T cell receptor beta chains from the same sample are listed, as sequenced in a study of CD8+ T cells in alopecia areata. Extracted from the samples, RNA was reverse transcribed into cDNA to serve as the sequencing template. TCRdb keeps only in-frame clones here, not all; method: immunoSEQ multiplex PCR. The sample records roughly 200,000 clones, less than 45% being singletons. The sample's treatment: oral pan-JAK inhibitor, 5-10 mg twice daily. This sample comprised CD4+ T cells sorted from blood, obtained around week 31, from a patient treated with tofacitinib. The receptors originated from a human donor with alopecia areata.

V gene TRBV11-2 combines with J gene TRBJ1-2; D is undetermined. The V gene lost 4 bases and the J gene lost 7 bases, with 7 bases spanning the gap. Germline CDR1 is SGHAT and CDR2 is FQNNGV. The CDR3 length is 11 residues. The CDR3 DNA is TGTGCCAGCAGCTCTACTTTTGGCTACACCTTC. This codes for CASSSTFGYTF. The variable domain in full, completed from reference TRBV11-2 and TRBJ1-2, reads EAGVAQSPRYKIIEKRQSVAFWCNPISGHATLYWYQQILGQGPKLLIQFQNNGVVDDSQLPKDRFSAERLKGVDSTLKIQPAKLEDSAVYLCASSSTFGYTFGSGTRLTVV.

The chain is built from TRBV28 and TRBJ1-1; D is ambiguous. Trimming removed 3 bases at V and 7 bases at J, with 6 bases between. The CDR3 totals 11 residues. Germline V CDR1 and CDR2: MDHEN, SYDVKM. The CDR3 protein is CASSLSGEAFF. The CDR3 DNA follows: TGTGCCAGCAGTTTGAGCGGTGAAGCTTTCTTT.

This clone appeared a few times. The V and J genes are TRBV12-5 and TRBJ2-6; D ambiguous. Trimming pared 7 bases from V and 2 bases from J, leaving 6 bases between. The CDR3 extends over 13 amino acids. Germline CDR1 LGHNT, CDR2 FRNRAP. Here the CDR3 reads CASAQAGANVLTF. The DNA of the CDR3 is TGTGCTAGTGCTCAGGCTGGGGCCAACGTCCTGACTTTC. Supplemented by reference TRBV12-5 and TRBJ2-6, the full variable domain reads DARVTQTPRHKVTEMGQEVTMRCQPILGHNTVFWYRQTMMQGLELLAYFRNRAPLDDSGMPKDRFSAEMPDATLATLKIQPSEPRDSAVYFCASAQAGANVLTFGAGSRLTVL.

This clone has a count of ten or more. This chain links TRBV7-6 with TRBJ1-1, with TRBD1 as a possible D gene (6 bases). Trimming stripped 3 bases from V and 6 bases from J, with 11 bases between. This CDR3 comprises 13 residues. Germline CDR1 and CDR2: SGHVS and FNYEAQ. The CDR3 coding sequence is TGTGCCAGCAGCTTTACGGAGGGGGCTGAAGCTTTCTTT. Amino acid sequence: CASSFTEGAEAFF. The full variable domain, with the rest looked up from reference TRBV7-6 and TRBJ1-1, is GAGVSQSPRYKVTKRGQDVALRCDPISGHVSLYWYRQALGQGPEFLTYFNYEAQQDKSGLPNDRFSAERPEGSISTLTIQRTEQRDSAMYRCASSFTEGAEAFFGQGTRLTVV.